This T cell receptor (beta chain) was observed in a study of T-cell memory formation after mild COVID-19 (dated by TCRdb to about 2021). For the study in its entirety: TCR sequence clusters from the two donors were found to be largely donor specific. T-cell clones expanding and contracting after mild COVID-19 in a couple of donors were tracked by longitudinal TCRalpha and TCRbeta repertoire sequencing. The cohort comprised two young, previously healthy adult volunteers, one female and one male.

Ficoll-Paque density gradient centrifugation was used to isolate PBMCs. This clonotype was observed a handful of times. Its specific antigen is unknown. No base quality values were provided; no much bigger clone lies one nucleotide off. Trimming takes 3 bases from V and 7 bases from J, and the germline ends sit 13 bases apart. Via the germline V gene, CDR1 is KGHSH and CDR2 LQKENI. The CDR3 has 14 amino acids, counting the end cysteine and phenylalanine. Only the CDR3 DNA is retained, 42 bases long and in frame from the first base. Data came from an Illumina NovaSeq 6000. TCRalpha and TCRbeta cDNA libraries were built by 5'RACE with constant-segment primers, adding sample barcodes and unique molecular identifiers. Trizol reagent was used to extract RNA from every sample. Amplification of the libraries took two PCR steps, and the second step added a second sample barcode plus Illumina TruSeq adapters. Libraries were sequenced on an Illumina NovaSeq with 2 x 150 bp paired-end reads. On the study's bioinformatics: The reads were demultiplexed and collapsed into UMI-guided consensus sequences using migec v1.2.7. Using mixcr v2.1.11, UMI consensuses were aligned to TRA and TRB V and J templates and then assembled into clonotypes. Clonotypes were classified as expanded or contracted when called significant by both edgeR and NoisET, with noise models trained on biological replicates. edgeR calls used a false discovery rate-adjusted p below 0.01 and a log2 fold-change threshold of 1. As an exploratory analysis of dynamics, PCA with hierarchical clustering was applied to max-normalized trajectories of the 1000 most abundant clonotypes. Separately sequenced CD4+ and CD8+ repertoires were used to assign the CD4 or CD8 phenotype of responding clones. TCRdb trimmed public reads at Q25 via fastp, called clones via MiXCR and kept in-frame beta chains. Each entry merges the rows of one CDR3 protein and shows their most common DNA and genes. Here the V and J calls rest on TCRdb's processing, not on the authors' analysis. Counted in this sample were some 300,000 distinct CDR3 sequences; approximately 22% of them appeared once. The biggest ten clones account for over 20% of the sample.

The full study reports these points: The study covered only two mild cases, and larger cohorts including severe cases with pre-infection samples were considered necessary. Contracting CD4+ clones turned up mainly in the CM and EM memory subsets, whereas EMRA was where CD8+ clones were enriched. The detection of some responding clones in pre-infection memory suggests that pre-existing cross-reactive memory T cells joined the SARS-CoV-2 response. SARS-CoV-2 specificity was not confirmed for the second-wave clones peaking on day 37. Clones contracting from day 15 to 85 had balanced CD4/CD8 phenotypes, while a second wave expanding from day 15 to 37 was biased towards CD4+.

This clonotype was obtained from a man aged 18 to 35 who had mild COVID-19 (a few samples of this study predate the infection). The sample titles of this study are shuffled in the database, so cell type and time point are left out; the donor was told from shared clones. The chain uses TRBV18 and TRBJ1-5, with TRBD1 perhaps the D gene, on 5 matching bases. Sequencing input: PBMCs or a T cell subset sorted from them (not recorded which). The DNA sequence is given as TGTGCCAGCTCACCGCAGGGTTTCGACCAGCCCCAGCATTTT. Translated, this gives CASSPQGFDQPQHF.